This TCR beta chain stems from a study of blood T cells in healthy people across ages. This clonotype showed up just a few times. Its antigen is unknown. With a J-beta primer mix and a sample-barcoded 5' primer, a second PCR ran roughly 6 to 11 cycles. TCRdb used MiXCR to reprocess the 5' RACE reads, holding one entry per CDR3 protein. The sample lists approximately 780,000 distinct CDR3 sequences, roughly 24% seen once, with about 2.9% in the top ten. J lost 7 bases, V lost 0 bases, and 7 bases had no gene match. This CDR3 is 16 amino acids long. Germline CDR1 LGHDT, CDR2 YNNKEL (reference sequence). Per sample, a minimum of 7 million PBMCs were isolated. Whole-study results and caveats: Roughly linear declines in TCR beta diversity per million T cells occurred with age. Naive T cell percentage showed a strong correlation with the diversity of TCR beta.

These data also featured in a second study, about T cells of mothers and their children. That report notes: Donation involved a few healthy Caucasian mothers and the six children that they had.

The receptor was derived from a boy aged 5-17 years in good health. The rearrangement uses TRBV3-1 and TRBJ2-7, with TRBD1 identical over 12 bases. The sequenced sample consisted of blood. Here the CDR3 DNA reads TGTGCCAGCAGCCAAGATACGGGACAGGGGGCTAGGGAGCAGTACTTC. Translated: CASSQDTGQGAREQYF.